The next 20 T cell receptor beta chains were all read from a single sample in a study of blood T cell repertoires in COVID-19. Sequencing was performed with immunoSEQ multiplex PCR; in TCRdb, only in-frame clones are kept and a portion is missing. The sample consists of approximately 270,000 clones, approximately 91% of them appearing once. What was sequenced was peripheral blood. The receptors here all came from a man aged 50 to 59 with acute or convalescent COVID-19.

The genes are TRBV24-1 and TRBJ2-1, with TRBD2 matching over 7 bases. Germline V gene sequence: CDR1 KGHDR, CDR2 SFDVKD. This CDR3 has 16 amino acids. J was trimmed by 0 bases and V by 7 bases; bases with no gene match: 8. The CDR3: CATRANSGDSYNEQFF. As DNA, the CDR3 is TGTGCCACCAGAGCGAACAGCGGGGACTCCTACAATGAGCAGTTCTTC.

The rearrangement links TRBV18 to TRBJ1-2; D is unclear. The V gene lost 3 bases and the J gene lost 4 bases, with 6 bases spanning the gap. Germline CDR1 is KGHSH and CDR2 is LQKENI. This CDR3 has 12 amino acids. The CDR3 DNA reads as TGTGCCAGCTCACCGCGATCCTATGGCTACACCTTC. Translated: CASSPRSYGYTF.

V gene TRBV3-1 (or the pseudogene TRBV3-2) combines with J gene TRBJ1-1; TRBD1 might be the D (5 bases). Germline CDR1 LGHDT, CDR2 YNNKEL (reference sequence). This CDR3 spans 14 amino acids. V was trimmed by 6 bases and J by 0 bases, leaving 11 bases between them. The CDR3 spells CASSLGAMNTEAFF. DNA of the CDR3: TGTGCCAGCAGTCTAGGGGCCATGAACACTGAAGCTTTCTTT.

The gene calls are TRBV29-1 and TRBJ2-5; TRBD2 is a possible D gene (5 bases). CDR1 is SQVTM, CDR2 ANQGSEA, per germline. V was cut by 4 bases and J by 1 base, with 13 bases left in between. The CDR3 is made up of 14 amino acids. CDR3 sequence reads: CSVASRLLQETQYF. The CDR3 nucleotides are TGCAGCGTTGCTTCTCGACTACTCCAAGAGACCCAGTACTTC.

The chain couples TRBV11-2 to TRBJ2-2, with D hard to call. The CDR3 sequence is 13 residues long. V shed 6 bases and J shed 6 bases, with 11 bases lying between them. Germline-derived CDR1 and CDR2 are SGHAT and FQNNGV. The CDR3 sequence is CASSILTAGELFF. Here the CDR3 DNA reads TGTGCCAGCAGTATCCTAACGGCCGGGGAGCTGTTTTTT.

The chain uses TRBV19 and TRBJ1-5, with a weak D call TRBD1 (5 bases). Trimming stripped 7 bases from V and 0 bases from J, with 10 bases between. The germline V gene has CDR1 LNHDA and CDR2 SQIVND (reference sequence). The CDR3 sequence is 14 residues long. Here the CDR3 DNA reads TGTGCCAGTACCGCGGACATTAGCAATCAGCCCCAGCATTTT. Translated, it gives CASTADISNQPQHF. Full variable domain (remainder filled in from reference TRBV19 and TRBJ1-5): DGGITQSPKYLFRKEGQNVTLSCEQNLNHDAMYWYRQDPGQGLRLIYYSQIVNDFQKGDIAEGYSVSREKKESFPLTVTSAQKNPTAFYLCASTADISNQPQHFGDGTRLSIL.

This chain uses TRBV18 with TRBJ2-3, with 8 bases aligning to TRBD2. The trim removed 3 bases at V and 1 base at J, leaving 3 bases unmatched. Germline V lookup: CDR1 KGHSH, CDR2 LQKENI. The CDR3 consists of 15 residues. CDR3: CASSPTSVGTDTQYF. CDR3 DNA sequence: TGTGCCAGCTCACCGACTAGCGTGGGCACAGATACGCAGTATTTT.

The table lists this clone with a count of one. The chain is built from TRBV12-3 or TRBV12-4 and TRBJ1-5, with 7 bases matching TRBD1. CDR3 length: 12 residues. J gave up 4 bases and V 7 bases, and 1 base lay outside the gene matches. In DNA form, the CDR3 reads TGTGCCAGCAAGGGGGCTAATCAGCCCCAGCATTTT. Translating gives CASKGANQPQHF.

This clone has only a few counts. The CDR3 sequence is CASSRGPKWTSGGLLLYEQYF. Written as DNA, the CDR3 is TGTGCCAGCAGCAGAGGCCCTAAATGGACTAGCGGGGGCCTCCTCCTCTACGAGCAGTACTTC. The chain carries TRBV7-3 and TRBJ2-7; 13 bases agree with TRBD2. The J segment lost 3 bases and the V segment lost 5 bases, leaving 22 bases of the junction unmatched. The CDR3 loop spans 21 amino acids. Germline V lookup: CDR1 SGHTA, CDR2 FQGTGA. The entire variable domain, with the rest obtained from reference TRBV7-3 and TRBJ2-7, is as follows: GAGVSQTPSNKVTEKGKYVELRCDPISGHTALYWYRQSLGQGPEFLIYFQGTGAADDSGLPNDRFFAVRPEGSVSTLKIQRTERGDSAVYLCASSRGPKWTSGGLLLYEQYFGPGTRLTVT.

V is TRBV3-1 (or the pseudogene TRBV3-2) and J is TRBJ2-5, with D possibly matching TRBD1 (5 bases). Trimming took off 7 bases at V and 4 bases at J, with 19 bases between the two ends. Germline V gives CDR1 LGHDT, CDR2 YNNKEL (reference sequence). The CDR3 covers 15 residues. CDR3 in DNA: TGTGCCAGCATATTAAAGGGGCAGAACCTAGAGACCCAGTACTTC. Residues: CASILKGQNLETQYF.

This clone has just a few counts. This sequence joins TRBV19 and TRBJ1-5, with D perhaps TRBD1 (6 bases). The CDR3 has 14 residues. Trimming pared 6 bases from V and 7 bases from J, leaving 16 bases between. Germline lookup yields CDR1 LNHDA and CDR2 SQIVND (reference sequence). The CDR3 coding sequence is TGTGCCAGTAGATACAGCTGGGGGCGGCAGCCCCAGCATTTT. Amino acid sequence: CASRYSWGRQPQHF. Combining the CDR3 with reference TRBV19 and TRBJ1-5 gives the whole variable domain DGGITQSPKYLFRKEGQNVTLSCEQNLNHDAMYWYRQDPGQGLRLIYYSQIVNDFQKGDIAEGYSVSREKKESFPLTVTSAQKNPTAFYLCASRYSWGRQPQHFGDGTRLSIL.

V and J are TRBV12-5 and TRBJ2-1; a weak D match, TRBD2 (6 bases). CDR3 size: 19 residues. The V end lost 4 bases, the J end lost 2 bases, and 24 bases lay between the germline ends. Germline V CDR1 and CDR2: LGHNT, FRNRAP. CDR3 sequence: CASGSISGRLGGPYNEQFF. In nucleotides, the CDR3 is TGTGCTAGTGGTTCGATCTCGGGGAGGTTGGGCGGACCCTACAATGAGCAGTTCTTC.

The rearrangement uses TRBV30 and TRBJ2-1, with D possibly being TRBD2 (7 bases). CDR1 is GTSNPN, CDR2 SVGIG, per germline (reference sequence). This CDR3 comprises 12 residues. Between the trimmed V and J ends, which lost 4 bases and 11 bases, there was a span of 15 bases. This CDR3 reads CAWMAGAEQQFF. The DNA of the CDR3 is TGTGCCTGGATGGCGGGGGCGGAACAGCAGTTCTTC.

The chain employs TRBV19 and TRBJ2-1; unclear D gene. Trimming removed 6 bases at V and 6 bases at J, with 15 bases between. CDR1 is LNHDA, CDR2 SQIVND, per germline (reference sequence). The CDR3 covers 14 residues. The DNA for the CDR3 is TGTGCCAGTAGCTATAGCCGCCTATTCAATGAGCAGTTCTTC. Residues: CASSYSRLFNEQFF.

This clone showed up just a few times. The chain links TRBV4-2 to TRBJ2-5; 9 positions agree with TRBD2. With V trimmed by 1 base and J by 4 bases, 7 bases remained unmatched. The CDR3 is made up of 16 amino acids. The V gene's germline CDR1 is LGHNA and CDR2 YNFKEQ. CDR3 nucleotide sequence: TGTGCCAGCAGCCAAGGGTTGCGGGGGGGCCCAGAGACCCAGTACTTC. This codes for CASSQGLRGGPETQYF.

J is TRBJ2-7 and V is TRBV5-5; 8 bases agree with TRBD2. The CDR3 consists of 15 residues. The germline V gene encodes CDR1 SGHKS and CDR2 YYEKEE (reference sequence). The ends lost 0 bases at V and 4 bases at J; junction bases unmatched: 6. CDR3 sequence reads: CASSLDRGGPYEQYF. The CDR3 region has the DNA TGTGCCAGCAGCTTGGATCGGGGGGGCCCGTACGAGCAGTACTTC.

CDR3 in DNA: TGTGCCAGCAGCTTAGCCGGGGAACTCTACGAGCAGTACTTC. It codes for CASSLAGELYEQYF. V is TRBV11-3 and J is TRBJ2-7; the D gene is possibly TRBD2 (5 bases). Germline V gives CDR1 SGHNT, CDR2 YENEEA. This CDR3 region has 14 residues. Deletions cut 1 base from V and 3 bases from J, with 10 bases between.

This rearrangement joins TRBV30 to TRBJ2-7; tentative D call: TRBD1 (6 bases). This CDR3 contains 13 residues. The V and J ends lost 3 bases and 3 bases respectively, with 12 bases between them. The germline V gene encodes CDR1 GTSNPN and CDR2 SVGIG (reference sequence). The CDR3 DNA reads as TGTGCCTGGAGAGGGGGACACAACTACGAGCAGTACTTC. It yields the protein CAWRGGHNYEQYF.

This chain connects TRBV9 to TRBJ2-5; 12 bases agree with TRBD2. CDR1 is SGDLS, CDR2 YYNGEE, per germline. Losses at the gene ends were 0 bases for V and 5 bases for J; bases not matched to a gene: 8. CDR3 length: 17 residues. The chain's CDR3 is CASSVDPSGGAAETQYF. The CDR3 coding sequence is TGTGCCAGCAGCGTAGACCCTAGCGGGGGGGCCGCGGAGACCCAGTACTTC.

This chain joins TRBV9 and TRBJ2-3; 7 bases are a match to TRBD2. With 1 base clipped from V and 2 bases from J, the junction kept 4 bases outside the gene matches. This CDR3 contains 15 residues. The germline CDR1 and CDR2 sequences are SGDLS and YYNGEE. The CDR3 bases are TGTGCCAGCAGCGTACAGGCGGGGGACACAGATACGCAGTATTTT. Its translation: CASSVQAGDTDTQYF.